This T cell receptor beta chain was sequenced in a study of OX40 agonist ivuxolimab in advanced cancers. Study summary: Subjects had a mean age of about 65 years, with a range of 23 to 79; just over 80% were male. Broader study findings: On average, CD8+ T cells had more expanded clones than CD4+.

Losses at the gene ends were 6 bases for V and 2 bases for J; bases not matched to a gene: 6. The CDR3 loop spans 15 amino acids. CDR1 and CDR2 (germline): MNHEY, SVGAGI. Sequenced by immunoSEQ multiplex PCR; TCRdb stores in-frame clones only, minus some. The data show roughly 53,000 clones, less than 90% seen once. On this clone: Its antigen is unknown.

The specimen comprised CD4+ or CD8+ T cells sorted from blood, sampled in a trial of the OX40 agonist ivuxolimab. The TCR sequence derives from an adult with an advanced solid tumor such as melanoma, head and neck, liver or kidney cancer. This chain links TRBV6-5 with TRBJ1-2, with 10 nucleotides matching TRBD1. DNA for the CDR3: TGTGCCAGCAGGGACCGGACAGGGGGAAACTATGGCTACACCTTC. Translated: CASRDRTGGNYGYTF.